This TCR beta chain was documented in a study of cytomegalovirus exposure and HLA in healthy donors. Study-wide context: The platform used for the approximately 130 validation repertoires matched that of the roughly 700 first-cohort repertoires, a later analysis reported. Study conclusions and caveats: CMV antigen specificity was confirmed in vitro for a few CMV-associated chains. The classifier reportedly diagnosed cytomegalovirus status with high specificity and sensitivity.

Note on this clone: Antigen unknown.

The length of the CDR3 is 13 residues. The V and J ends lost 0 bases and 10 bases respectively, with 13 bases between them. Looked up from germline, CDR1 is SGDLS and CDR2 is YYNGEE. Profiling relied on immunoSEQ multiplex PCR, and the TCRdb table lists in-frame clones only, not all of them. This table holds fewer than 200,000 clones, more than 75% found once. This chain links TRBV9 with TRBJ1-1, with D uncertain. The source is a man aged 18 to 35 in good health and CMV-seropositive. Material for sequencing was PBMCs. The CDR3 reads CASSVGLGGAAFF. The CDR3 DNA follows: TGTGCCAGCAGCGTAGGACTAGGTGGTGCAGCTTTCTTT.